This T cell receptor beta chain comes out of a study of OX40 agonist ivuxolimab in advanced cancers. The wider study: Averaging 60 years in age, with a range of about 20 to 90, the cohort was 80% to 90% male.

Repertoires were generated with immunoSEQ multiplex PCR, while TCRdb's copy carries only in-frame clones and drops some. The table has around 50,000 clones, 85% seen once; the top ten hold 20%. This CDR3 contains 17 residues. Germline V CDR1 and CDR2: GTSNPN, SVGIG (reference sequence). V trimming: 3 bases; J trimming: 4 bases; junction bases outside the gene matches: 10. The specimen comprised CD4+ or CD8+ T cells sorted from blood, sampled in a trial of the OX40 agonist ivuxolimab. The source is an adult with an advanced solid tumor such as melanoma, head and neck, liver or kidney cancer. The rearrangement links TRBV30 to TRBJ2-3; the match to TRBD2 covers 13 bases. CDR3 nucleotides: TGTGCCTGGAGCTACCCCGGGACTAGCGGGGAGCCAGATACGCAGTATTTT. Translation: CAWSYPGTSGEPDTQYF.